The clone carrying this T cell receptor (beta chain) was counted many times. The protocol attached unique molecular identifiers to individual cDNA molecules. TCRdb analysed the 5' RACE reads with MiXCR anew, one entry per CDR3 protein. The sample lists about 98,000 distinct CDR3 sequences; roughly 9.6% were seen once. These data belong to a study of early T cells in non-severe SARS-CoV-2 infection. About the research overall: With bulk RNA from unsorted whole blood as input, sequencing yielded unpaired chains.

The origin of this receptor is an adult who was a healthcare worker with PCR-confirmed SARS-CoV-2 infection or an uninfected control (not recorded which). Sequenced input: whole blood.

The DNA of the CDR3 is TGTGCCAGCTCACCTACCAACCCTTCTGGGGAGCTGTTTTTT. This translates into CASSPTNPSGELFF. J is TRBJ2-2 and V is TRBV18; D is undetermined. The germline V and J ends were trimmed by 3 bases and 8 bases, with 13 bases remaining between them. The CDR3 is 14 residues long. CDR1 and CDR2 from the germline V gene are KGHSH and LQKENI.